The rows below give T cell receptor beta chains drawn from one sample of a study of blood T cell repertoires in COVID-19. Assay used: immunoSEQ multiplex PCR; TCRdb lists only in-frame clones, some missing. The data show hundreds of thousands of clones, about nine tenths seen once. The material sequenced was peripheral blood. The receptors stem from a woman younger than 45 with active or convalescent COVID-19. CDR3s include the opening cysteine and the closing phenylalanine or tryptophan. D genes are given only for firm matches. Expanded clones are given a class, and other clones once, few, many or no size at all.

>TRBJ2-7|-|TRBV29-1|-
CSVSWGHSYEQYF
TGCAGCGTTTCATGGGGACATTCCTACGAGCAGTACTTC
>TRBJ1-6|-|TRBV5-1|TRBD1
CASSRTGGSSYNSPLHF
TGCGCCAGCAGCAGGACAGGGGGTAGCTCCTATAATTCACCCCTCCACTTT
>TRBJ2-7|-|TRBV4-2|TRBD2
CASSQTSGSLREQYF
TGTGCCAGCAGCCAGACTAGCGGGAGCTTGAGGGAGCAGTACTTC
>TRBJ1-3|-|TRBV20-1|-
CSASTSRSGNTIYF
TGCAGTGCTAGTACGTCGCGCTCTGGAAACACCATATATTTT
>TRBJ2-7|-|TRBV19|-
CASSVRRGLTYEQYF
TGTGCCAGTAGCGTTCGGAGGGGACTTACATACGAGCAGTACTTC
>TRBJ2-3|-|TRBV19|-
CASSIGSADTQYF
TGTGCCAGTAGTATCGGTTCCGCAGATACGCAGTATTTT
>TRBJ1-2|-|TRBV29-1|TRBD1
CSVAGGYGYTF
TGCAGCGTTGCAGGGGGCTATGGCTACACCTTC
>TRBJ2-1|-|TRBV6-5|-
CASSEIHYNEQFF
TGTGCCAGCAGCGAGATCCACTACAATGAGCAGTTCTTC
>TRBJ2-1|-|TRBV18|TRBD2
CASSPDGLAGTNYNEQFF
TGTGCCAGCTCACCAGATGGACTAGCGGGGACTAACTACAATGAGCAGTTCTTC
>TRBJ2-7|few|TRBV7-6|TRBD1
CASSSLTGSYEQYF
TGTGCCAGCAGCTCCCTGACAGGGTCGTACGAGCAGTACTTC
>TRBJ2-7|-|TRBV10-2|TRBD2
CASSSTSGSSYEQYF
TGCGCCAGCAGTAGCACTAGCGGGAGCTCCTACGAGCAGTACTTC
>TRBJ1-3|few|TRBV6-2/TRBV6-3|-
CASSLGLNSGNTIYF
TGTGCCAGCAGTTTAGGACTGAACTCTGGAAACACCATATATTTT
>TRBJ2-1|-|TRBV6-5|TRBD2
CASGAGLQGNEQFF
TGTGCCAGTGGCGCGGGACTACAAGGGAATGAGCAGTTCTTC
>TRBJ1-1|-|TRBV6-5|-
CASSYRGGNTEAFF
TGTGCCAGCAGTTATCGAGGGGGGAACACTGAAGCTTTCTTT
>TRBJ2-5|-|TRBV6-4|-
CASSRPTAGEETQYF
TGTGCCAGCAGCAGACCGACGGCAGGGGAAGAGACCCAGTACTTC
>TRBJ1-2|-|TRBV7-8|TRBD1
CASSFGQGLDGYTF
TGTGCCAGCAGTTTCGGACAGGGGTTGGACGGCTACACCTTC
>TRBJ1-2|-|TRBV6-5|-
CASSYGQGKGYTF
TGTGCCAGCAGTTACGGGCAGGGGAAGGGCTACACCTTC
>TRBJ2-7|-|TRBV10-2|TRBD2
CASTQRGSTYEQYF
TGCGCCAGCACCCAGCGGGGGTCTACCTACGAGCAGTACTTC
>TRBJ2-1|-|TRBV2|TRBD2
CASSSSGGGYNEQFF
TGTGCCAGCAGTTCGAGCGGGGGGGGCTACAATGAGCAGTTCTTC
>TRBJ1-2|-|TRBV5-5|TRBD1
CASSLGTGVYGYTF
TGTGCCAGCAGCTTGGGGACAGGGGTCTATGGCTACACCTTC
>TRBJ1-2|-|TRBV6-5|-
CASSYSSEVYGYTF
TGTGCCAGCAGTTACTCGTCAGAGGTCTATGGCTACACCTTC
>TRBJ2-3|few|TRBV19|-
CASSVGTPYYTDTQYF
TGTGCCAGTAGTGTCGGGACTCCCTACTACACAGATACGCAGTATTTT
>TRBJ1-1|-|TRBV27|TRBD1
CASSITGGKTEAFF
TGTGCCAGCAGTATAACAGGGGGCAAGACTGAAGCTTTCTTT
>TRBJ1-2|-|TRBV5-1|TRBD1
CASSVDRGPSSNYGYTF
TGCGCCAGCAGCGTGGACAGGGGCCCATCCTCTAACTATGGCTACACCTTC
>TRBJ1-3|-|TRBV27|-
CASSDDNSGNTIYF
TGTGCCAGCAGTGACGACAACTCTGGAAACACCATATATTTT
>TRBJ1-5|-|TRBV6-5|-
CASSPTGQNQPQHF
TGTGCCAGCAGCCCAACAGGACAGAATCAGCCCCAGCATTTT
>TRBJ1-2|few|TRBV30|TRBD1
CAWSRDRPYGYTF
TGTGCCTGGAGTCGGGACAGGCCCTATGGCTACACCTTC
>TRBJ2-1|-|TRBV7-8|TRBD1
CASSSGTTGGEQFF
TGTGCCAGCAGTTCCGGAACAACAGGGGGAGAGCAGTTCTTC
>TRBJ2-7|few|TRBV7-9|TRBD2
CASSQTSGLPYEQYF
TGTGCCAGCAGCCAGACTAGCGGGCTCCCCTACGAGCAGTACTTC
>TRBJ1-1|-|TRBV11-2|-
CASSLVPRGEGGAFF
TGTGCCAGCAGCTTAGTCCCCAGGGGCGAAGGAGGAGCTTTCTTT
>TRBJ2-5|once|TRBV6-5|TRBD2
CASRGLAGGGETQYF
TGTGCCAGCAGAGGACTAGCGGGAGGGGGCGAGACCCAGTACTTC
>TRBJ1-2|-|TRBV6-1|TRBD1
CASSEAGTGDYGYTF
TGTGCCAGCAGTGAAGCTGGGACAGGGGACTATGGCTACACCTTC
>TRBJ2-7|-|TRBV19|-
CASSYGQHSYEQYF
TGTGCCAGTAGCTACGGACAGCACTCCTACGAGCAGTACTTC
>TRBJ2-3|-|TRBV7-6|-
CASSLIMTSGGTSTDTQYF
TGTGCCAGCAGCCTCATTATGACCTCGGGTGGTACTAGCACAGATACGCAGTATTTT
>TRBJ1-1|-|TRBV5-1|-
CASSPAGISNTEAFF
TGCGCCAGCAGCCCGGCGGGGATTTCGAACACTGAAGCTTTCTTT
>TRBJ2-7|-|TRBV2|-
CASSARAAYEQYF
TGTGCCAGCAGTGCGAGGGCGGCCTACGAGCAGTACTTC
>TRBJ1-2|-|TRBV3-1/TRBV3-2|-
CASSQAGAGYTF
TGTGCCAGCAGCCAGGCAGGGGCTGGCTACACCTTC
>TRBJ1-1|-|TRBV30|TRBD1
CAWSGGTGGLEAFF
TGTGCCTGGAGTGGAGGGACAGGGGGCCTGGAAGCTTTCTTT
>TRBJ1-2|-|TRBV18|-
CASSPPGVGGYTF
TGTGCCAGCTCACCCCCCGGGGTGGGTGGCTACACCTTC
>TRBJ1-6|-|TRBV27|-
CASRDYGSPLHF
TGTGCCAGCAGGGACTACGGTTCACCCCTCCACTTT
>TRBJ2-1|-|TRBV6-2/TRBV6-3|TRBD2
CASSWGLAGGYVTNEQFF
TGTGCCAGCAGTTGGGGACTAGCGGGAGGGTATGTCACAAATGAGCAGTTCTTC
>TRBJ1-3|-|TRBV19|-
CASSMFTGNTIYF
TGTGCCAGTAGTATGTTCACTGGAAACACCATATATTTT
>TRBJ2-7|-|TRBV19|-
CASSIVPNSHEQYF
TGTGCCAGTAGTATAGTACCGAATTCCCACGAGCAGTACTTC
>TRBJ1-5|-|TRBV2|-
CASTGEGGNQPQHF
TGTGCCAGCACAGGGGAGGGTGGCAATCAGCCCCAGCATTTT
>TRBJ1-2|-|TRBV6-5|-
CASSTADRFYGYTF
TGTGCCAGCAGTACGGCAGACAGGTTCTATGGCTACACCTTC
>TRBJ2-3|-|TRBV27|-
CASSLRVPRTDTQYF
TGTGCCAGCAGTTTGAGGGTCCCGCGGACAGATACGCAGTATTTT
>TRBJ1-1|-|TRBV10-2|TRBD1
CASSENSQGANTEAFF
TGCGCCAGCAGTGAGAACTCACAGGGGGCGAACACTGAAGCTTTCTTT
>TRBJ2-7|once|TRBV5-1|TRBD2
CASSKGLAVNSYEQYF
TGCGCCAGCAGCAAAGGACTAGCGGTAAACTCCTACGAGCAGTACTTC